Shown below are 9 T cell receptor beta chains from a single sample sequenced in a study of Ad26.COV2.S vaccination and SARS-CoV-2 variants. TCRdb's copy holds only in-frame clones and misses some; the assay was immunoSEQ multiplex PCR. Of approximately 400,000 clones listed, roughly 80% were seen once; the top ten hold approximately 7.8%. Treatment meaning: some 19 received Ad26.COV2.S at low or high dose, single or two shots; several received placebo; per-sample allocation not given. Sampling occurred on day 63 after the first vaccine or placebo injection. Sequences were derived from peripheral blood, sampled in a trial of Ad26.COV2.S vaccine versus placebo. The source is a person aged 18-60 years who received the Ad26.COV2.S COVID-19 vaccine or a placebo.

This chain connects TRBV2 to TRBJ2-5; 7 nucleotides align to TRBD2. Germline CDR1 is SNHLY and CDR2 is FYNNEI. V was pared by 0 bases and J by 5 bases, with 6 bases of the junction left unmatched. The length of the CDR3 is 15 residues. This CDR3 is CASSEAPSGGETQYF. CDR3 DNA: TGTGCCAGCAGTGAAGCCCCTAGCGGAGGGGAGACCCAGTACTTC.

The J gene is TRBJ1-1, the V gene TRBV5-4, with 9 bases that match TRBD1. V shed 2 bases and J 11 bases; nucleotides not matched to a gene: 13. Germline V gives CDR1 SGHNT, CDR2 YYREEE (reference sequence). This CDR3 spans 15 amino acids. DNA of the CDR3: TGTGCCAGCAGCTTAAGTACAGGGGGCGCGATCCCTGCTTTCTTT. It yields the protein CASSLSTGGAIPAFF.

The chain carries TRBV15 and TRBJ1-1; tentatively, D is TRBD1 (6 bases). Trimming removed 1 base from V and 0 bases from J, with 9 bases in between. Germline CDR1 and CDR2: LNHNV and YYDKDF (reference sequence). The CDR3 totals 15 residues. The CDR3 is CATSRATGLNTEAFF. The CDR3 nucleotides are TGTGCCACCAGCAGAGCCACAGGGCTGAACACTGAAGCTTTCTTT.

The chain uses TRBV29-1 and TRBJ1-5; 9 bases fit TRBD1. Germline V gives CDR1 SQVTM, CDR2 ANQGSEA. The CDR3 loop spans 14 amino acids. The J segment lost 6 bases and the V segment lost 5 bases, leaving 8 bases of the junction unmatched. The CDR3 DNA follows: TGCAGCGTTAGTACAGGGGGCTGGGGTCAGCCCCAGCATTTT. As protein: CSVSTGGWGQPQHF.

This clone was seen more than once but under ten times. V is TRBV6-4 and J is TRBJ2-2; the D gene could be TRBD1 or TRBD2 (6 bases each). Trimming removed 0 bases at V and 6 bases at J, with 11 bases between. Germline lookup yields CDR1 MRHNA and CDR2 SNTAGT. CDR3 size: 15 residues. The CDR3 loop is CASSDSGGSAGELFF. The CDR3 DNA reads as TGTGCCAGCAGTGACTCAGGGGGGAGTGCCGGGGAGCTGTTTTTT.

J is TRBJ1-1 and V is TRBV18; D not certain. The ends were cut back, 1 base at V and 3 bases at J, with 15 bases in the middle. Germline CDR1 is KGHSH and CDR2 is LQKENI. There are 16 residues in the CDR3. CDR3 in amino acids: CASSPLVGEIYTEAFF. For the CDR3, the DNA is TGTGCCAGCTCACCACTAGTCGGGGAGATTTACACTGAAGCTTTCTTT.

This clone was seen more than once but under ten times. The rearrangement links TRBV27 to TRBJ2-2; a possible D gene is TRBD2 (7 bases). V lost 1 base to trimming and J lost 5 bases, with 20 bases between them. This CDR3 spans 18 amino acids. Germline-derived CDR1 and CDR2 are MNHEY and SMNVEV (reference sequence). The CDR3 protein is CASSLLGGGGVKTGELFF. In DNA, the CDR3 is TGTGCCAGCAGTTTATTGGGCGGGGGCGGGGTGAAGACCGGGGAGCTGTTTTTT.

V is TRBV10-1 and J is TRBJ2-3, with D perhaps matching TRBD1 (5 bases). CDR3 size: 15 residues. CDR1 and CDR2 (germline): WNHNN, SYGVQD (reference sequence). The V gene lost 7 bases and the J gene lost 1 base, with 15 bases spanning the gap. The CDR3 nucleotides are TGCGCCAGCATCCCTGATGTAGGGGGCACAGATACGCAGTATTTT. Translation: CASIPDVGGTDTQYF.

This clone was counted a single time. The chain carries TRBV6-5 and TRBJ2-7; 8 nucleotides align to TRBD1. Germline V gene data show CDR1 as MNHEY and CDR2 as SVGAGI. V lost 7 bases to trimming and J lost 3 bases; unmatched junction nucleotides: 5. This CDR3 is 13 amino acids long. The CDR3 here is CASMKDRDYEQYF. As DNA, the CDR3 is TGTGCCAGCATGAAGGACAGGGACTACGAGCAGTACTTC.